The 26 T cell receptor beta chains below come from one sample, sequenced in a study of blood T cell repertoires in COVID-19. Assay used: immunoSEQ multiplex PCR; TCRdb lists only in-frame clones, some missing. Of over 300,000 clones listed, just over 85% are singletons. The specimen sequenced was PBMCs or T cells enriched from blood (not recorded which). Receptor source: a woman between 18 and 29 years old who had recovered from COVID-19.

CDR3 DNA: TGTGCCAGCAGCCGCCAGGGGGACTATAATTCACCCCTCCACTTT. Translating gives CASSRQGDYNSPLHF. The J gene is TRBJ1-6, the V gene TRBV3-1 (or the pseudogene TRBV3-2); TRBD1 agrees at 7 bases. This CDR3 is 15 amino acids long. With V trimmed by 4 bases and J by 3 bases, 3 bases remained unmatched. Germline V gene sequence: CDR1 LGHDT, CDR2 YNNKEL (reference sequence).

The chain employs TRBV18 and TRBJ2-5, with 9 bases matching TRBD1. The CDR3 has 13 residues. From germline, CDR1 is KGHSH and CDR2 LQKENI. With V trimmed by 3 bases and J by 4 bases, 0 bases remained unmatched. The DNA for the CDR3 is TGTGCCAGCTCACCGACAGGGGGAGAGACCCAGTACTTC. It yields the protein CASSPTGGETQYF. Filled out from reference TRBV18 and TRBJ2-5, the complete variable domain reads NAGVMQNPRHLVRRRGQEARLRCSPMKGHSHVYWYRQLPEEGLKFMVYLQKENIIDESGMPKERFSAEFPKEGPSILRIQQVVRGDSAAYFCASSPTGGETQYFGPGTRLLVL.

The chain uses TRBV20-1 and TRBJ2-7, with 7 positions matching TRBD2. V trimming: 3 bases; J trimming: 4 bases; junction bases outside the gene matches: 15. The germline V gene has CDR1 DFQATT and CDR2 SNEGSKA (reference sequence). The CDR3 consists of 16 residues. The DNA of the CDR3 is TGCAGTGCTAGTTGGGTGGCGGGCCCAGCGGGATACGAGCAGTACTTC. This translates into CSASWVAGPAGYEQYF.

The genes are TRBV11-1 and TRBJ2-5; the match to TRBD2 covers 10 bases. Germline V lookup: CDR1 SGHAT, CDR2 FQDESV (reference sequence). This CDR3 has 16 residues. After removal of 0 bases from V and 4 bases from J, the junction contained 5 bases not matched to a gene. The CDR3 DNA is TGTGCCAGCAGCTTAGCCCCCCTAGCGGGGGCAGAGACCCAGTACTTC. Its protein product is CASSLAPLAGAETQYF.

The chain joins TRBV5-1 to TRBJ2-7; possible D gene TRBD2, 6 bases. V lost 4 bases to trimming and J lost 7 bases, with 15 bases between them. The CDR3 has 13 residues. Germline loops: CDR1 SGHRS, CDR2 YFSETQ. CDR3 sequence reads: CASSPQDYREQYF. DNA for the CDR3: TGCGCCAGCAGCCCGCAGGACTATCGAGAGCAGTACTTC.

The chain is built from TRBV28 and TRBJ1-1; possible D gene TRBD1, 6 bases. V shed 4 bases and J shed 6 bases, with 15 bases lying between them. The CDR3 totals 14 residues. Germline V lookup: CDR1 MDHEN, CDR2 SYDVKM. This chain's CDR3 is CASSSPTGYPEAFF. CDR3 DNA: TGTGCCAGCAGTTCCCCCACAGGGTACCCTGAAGCTTTCTTT.

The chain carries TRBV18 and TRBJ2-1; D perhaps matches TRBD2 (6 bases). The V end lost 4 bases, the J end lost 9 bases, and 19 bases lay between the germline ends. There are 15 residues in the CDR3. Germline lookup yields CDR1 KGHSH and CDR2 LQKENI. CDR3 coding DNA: TGTGCCAGCTCACACCCCAGTCGGGAGCCGGGTGAGCAGTTCTTC. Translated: CASSHPSREPGEQFF.

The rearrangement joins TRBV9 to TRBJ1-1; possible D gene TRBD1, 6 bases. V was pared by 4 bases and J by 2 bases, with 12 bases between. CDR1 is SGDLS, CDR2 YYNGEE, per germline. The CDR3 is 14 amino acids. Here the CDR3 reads CASSPDRSNTEAFF. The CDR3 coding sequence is TGTGCCAGCAGCCCTGACAGGAGTAACACTGAAGCTTTCTTT.

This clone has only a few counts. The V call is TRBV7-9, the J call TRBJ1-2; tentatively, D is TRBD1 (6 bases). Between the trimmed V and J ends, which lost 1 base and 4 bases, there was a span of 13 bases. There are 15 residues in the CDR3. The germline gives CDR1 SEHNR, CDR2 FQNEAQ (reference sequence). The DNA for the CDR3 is TGTGCCAGCAGCTTAGGTTCAGGGGATGTCTATGGCTACACCTTC. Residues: CASSLGSGDVYGYTF.

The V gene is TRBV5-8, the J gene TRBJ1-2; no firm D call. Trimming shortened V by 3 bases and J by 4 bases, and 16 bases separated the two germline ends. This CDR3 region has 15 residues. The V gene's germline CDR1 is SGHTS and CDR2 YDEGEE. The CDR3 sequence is CASSYRALGGYGYTF. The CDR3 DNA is TGTGCCAGCAGCTATCGGGCCCTAGGAGGCTATGGCTACACCTTC. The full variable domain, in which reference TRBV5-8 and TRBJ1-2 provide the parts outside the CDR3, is EAGVTQSPTHLIKTRGQQATLRCSPISGHTSVYWYQQALGLGLQFLLWYDEGEERNRGNFPPRFSGRQFPNYSSELNVNALELEDSALYLCASSYRALGGYGYTFGSGTRLTVV.

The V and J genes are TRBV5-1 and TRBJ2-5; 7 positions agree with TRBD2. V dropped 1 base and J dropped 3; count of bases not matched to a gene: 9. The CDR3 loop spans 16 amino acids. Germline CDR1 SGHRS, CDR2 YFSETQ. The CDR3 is CASSLTPGLPKETQYF. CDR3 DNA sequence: TGCGCCAGCAGCTTGACCCCGGGACTACCAAAAGAGACCCAGTACTTC. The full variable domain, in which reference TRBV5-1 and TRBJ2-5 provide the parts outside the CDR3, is KAGVTQTPRYLIKTRGQQVTLSCSPISGHRSVSWYQQTPGQGLQFLFEYFSETQRNKGNFPGRFSGRQFSNSRSEMNVSTLELGDSALYLCASSLTPGLPKETQYFGPGTRLLVL.

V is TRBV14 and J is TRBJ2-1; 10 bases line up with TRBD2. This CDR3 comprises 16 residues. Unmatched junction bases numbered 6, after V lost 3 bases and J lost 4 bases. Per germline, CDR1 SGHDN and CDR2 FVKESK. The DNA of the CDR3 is TGTGCCAGCAGCCACCTAGCGGGAGCGTTGTACAATGAGCAGTTCTTC. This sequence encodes CASSHLAGALYNEQFF.

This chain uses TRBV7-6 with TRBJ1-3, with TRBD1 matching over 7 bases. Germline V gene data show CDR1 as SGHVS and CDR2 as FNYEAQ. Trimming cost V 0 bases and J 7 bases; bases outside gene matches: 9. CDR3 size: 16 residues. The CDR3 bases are TGTGCCAGCAGCTTAGCGTTACGACAGGGAAGGAACACCATATATTTT. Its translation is CASSLALRQGRNTIYF.

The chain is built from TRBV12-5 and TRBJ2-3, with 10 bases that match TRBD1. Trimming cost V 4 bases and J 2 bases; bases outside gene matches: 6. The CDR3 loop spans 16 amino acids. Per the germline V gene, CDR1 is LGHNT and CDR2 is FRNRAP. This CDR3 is CASGWTGGGTTDTQYF. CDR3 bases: TGTGCTAGTGGTTGGACAGGGGGTGGGACCACAGATACGCAGTATTTT.

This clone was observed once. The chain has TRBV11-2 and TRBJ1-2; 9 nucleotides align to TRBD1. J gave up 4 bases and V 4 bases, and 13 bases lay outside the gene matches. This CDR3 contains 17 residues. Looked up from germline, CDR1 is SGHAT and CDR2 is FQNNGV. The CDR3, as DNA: TGTGCCAGCAGCTCCTCGAAGGGGACAGGGCCACCCTATGGCTACACCTTC. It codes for CASSSSKGTGPPYGYTF. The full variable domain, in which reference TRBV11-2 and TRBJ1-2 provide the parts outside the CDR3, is EAGVAQSPRYKIIEKRQSVAFWCNPISGHATLYWYQQILGQGPKLLIQFQNNGVVDDSQLPKDRFSAERLKGVDSTLKIQPAKLEDSAVYLCASSSSKGTGPPYGYTFGSGTRLTVV.

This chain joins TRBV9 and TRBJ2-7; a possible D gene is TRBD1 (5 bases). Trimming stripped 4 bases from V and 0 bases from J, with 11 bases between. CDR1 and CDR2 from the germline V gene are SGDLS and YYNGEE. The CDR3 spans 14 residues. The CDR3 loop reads CASSFQGSSYEQYF. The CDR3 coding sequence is TGTGCCAGCAGCTTCCAGGGAAGCTCCTACGAGCAGTACTTC.

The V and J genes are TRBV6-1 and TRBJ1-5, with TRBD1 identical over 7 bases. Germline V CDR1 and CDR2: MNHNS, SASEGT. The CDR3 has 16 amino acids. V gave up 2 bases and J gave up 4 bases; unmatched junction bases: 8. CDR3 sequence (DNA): TGTGCCAGCAGTGAATCGATCGCAGGGGGAAATCAGCCCCAGCATTTT. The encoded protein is CASSESIAGGNQPQHF.

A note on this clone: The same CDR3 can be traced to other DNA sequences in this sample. For the CDR3, the DNA is TGTGCCAGCTCACCCCGGGGGGCTAACCAAGAGACCCAGTACTTC. It specifies CASSPRGANQETQYF. This chain uses TRBV18 with TRBJ2-5, with D maybe TRBD2 (7 bases). The CDR3 spans 15 residues. Trimming pared 3 bases from V and 0 bases from J, leaving 11 bases between. The germline V gene has CDR1 KGHSH and CDR2 LQKENI. Combining the CDR3 with reference TRBV18 and TRBJ2-5 gives the whole variable domain NAGVMQNPRHLVRRRGQEARLRCSPMKGHSHVYWYRQLPEEGLKFMVYLQKENIIDESGMPKERFSAEFPKEGPSILRIQQVVRGDSAAYFCASSPRGANQETQYFGPGTRLLVL.

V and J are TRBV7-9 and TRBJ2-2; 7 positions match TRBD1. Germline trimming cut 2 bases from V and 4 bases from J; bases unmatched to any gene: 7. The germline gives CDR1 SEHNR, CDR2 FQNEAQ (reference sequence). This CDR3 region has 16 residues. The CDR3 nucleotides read TGTGCCAGCAGCTTAAGGGGTGGGACAGTCACCGGGGAGCTGTTTTTT. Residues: CASSLRGGTVTGELFF.

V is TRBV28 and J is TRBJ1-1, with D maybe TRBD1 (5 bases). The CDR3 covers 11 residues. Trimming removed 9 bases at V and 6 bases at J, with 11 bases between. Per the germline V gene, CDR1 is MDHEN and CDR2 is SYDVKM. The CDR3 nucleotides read TGTGCCAGTGACGGAGGGGCTGAAGCTTTCTTT. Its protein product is CASDGGAEAFF.

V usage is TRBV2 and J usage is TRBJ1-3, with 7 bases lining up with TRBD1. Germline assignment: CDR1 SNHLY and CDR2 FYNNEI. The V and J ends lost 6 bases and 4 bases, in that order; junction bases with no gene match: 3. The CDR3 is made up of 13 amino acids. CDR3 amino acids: CASRTDRGNTIYF. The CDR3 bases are TGTGCCAGCAGGACGGACAGGGGAAACACCATATATTTT. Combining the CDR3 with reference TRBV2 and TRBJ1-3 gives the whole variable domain EPEVTQTPSHQVTQMGQEVILRCVPISNHLYFYWYRQILGQKVEFLVSFYNNEISEKSEIFDDQFSVERPDGSNFTLKIRSTKLEDSAMYFCASRTDRGNTIYFGEGSWLTVV.

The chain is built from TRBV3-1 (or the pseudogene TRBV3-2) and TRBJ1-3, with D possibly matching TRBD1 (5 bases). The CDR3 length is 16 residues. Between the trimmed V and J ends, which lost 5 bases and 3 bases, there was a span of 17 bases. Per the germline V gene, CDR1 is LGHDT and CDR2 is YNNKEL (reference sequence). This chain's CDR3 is CASSKGRRDLGNTIYF. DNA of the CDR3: TGTGCCAGCAGCAAAGGACGGAGGGACCTTGGAAACACCATATATTTT.

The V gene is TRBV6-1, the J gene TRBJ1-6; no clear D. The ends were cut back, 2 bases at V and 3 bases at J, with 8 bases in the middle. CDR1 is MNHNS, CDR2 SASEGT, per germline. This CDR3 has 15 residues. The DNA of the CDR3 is TGTGCCAGCAGTGAACGCCACAGCTATAATTCACCCCTCCACTTT. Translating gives CASSERHSYNSPLHF.

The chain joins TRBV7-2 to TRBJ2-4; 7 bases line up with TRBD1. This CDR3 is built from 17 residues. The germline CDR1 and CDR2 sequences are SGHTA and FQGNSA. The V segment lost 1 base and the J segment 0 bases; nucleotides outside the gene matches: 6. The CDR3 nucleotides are TGTGCCAGCAGCTTAGTGGGGACAGTCCTAGCCAAAAACATTCAGTACTTC. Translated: CASSLVGTVLAKNIQYF.

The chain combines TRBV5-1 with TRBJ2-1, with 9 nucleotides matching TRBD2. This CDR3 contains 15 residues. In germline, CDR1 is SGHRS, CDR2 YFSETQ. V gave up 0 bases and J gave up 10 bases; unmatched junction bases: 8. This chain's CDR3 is CASSLVAGGPNEQFF. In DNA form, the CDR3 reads TGCGCCAGCAGCTTGGTTGCGGGGGGGCCAAACGAGCAGTTCTTC.

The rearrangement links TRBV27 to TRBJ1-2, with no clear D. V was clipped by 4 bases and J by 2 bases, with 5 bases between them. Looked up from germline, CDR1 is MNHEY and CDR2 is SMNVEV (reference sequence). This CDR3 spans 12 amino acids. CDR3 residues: CASSSGNYGYTF. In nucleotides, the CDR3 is TGTGCCAGCAGTTCCGGGAACTATGGCTACACCTTC.